The entry below describes one TCR beta chain. Its target is not known. The sample is drawn from a study of T-cell memory formation after mild COVID-19. TCRdb re-derived calls from the 5' RACE reads in MiXCR, one entry per CDR3 protein. The table lists 180,000 or so distinct CDR3 sequences, approximately 10% of them singletons. Study findings and constraints: CD8+ contracting clones occupied EMRA, while CD4+ ones occupied mainly CM and EM.

This clonotype originated in a man younger than 35 who had mild COVID-19 (a few samples of this study predate the infection). Cell type and time point are not known. Sequenced material: PBMCs or a T cell subset sorted from them (not recorded which).

CDR3 amino acids: CASSGLAGGTNEQFF. CDR3 in DNA: TGTGCCAGCAGCGGCCTAGCGGGGGGTACCAATGAGCAGTTCTTC. The chain carries TRBV9 and TRBJ2-1, with 11 bases fitting TRBD2. The length of the CDR3 is 15 residues. Germline V gene sequence: CDR1 SGDLS, CDR2 YYNGEE. The ends lost 3 bases at V and 6 bases at J; junction bases unmatched: 5.